What follows are 16 T cell receptor beta chains derived from one specimen sequenced in a study of blood T cells in healthy people across ages. Through a sample-barcoded 5' primer and a J-beta primer mix, a second PCR was run for roughly 7 to 12 cycles. In TCRdb, the 5' RACE reads were re-called with MiXCR into one record per CDR3 protein. The sample yields roughly 1.6 million distinct CDR3 sequences, about 35% seen once. Sequencing was done on a sample of blood. Every receptor here comes from a woman aged 25 to 39 in good health.

This chain links TRBV6-1 with TRBJ2-3; D gene uncertain. There are 12 residues in the CDR3. CDR1 is MNHNS, CDR2 SASEGT, per germline. V lost 0 bases and J 4 bases, leaving 2 bases between the germline ends. CDR3 amino acids: CASSEASDTQYF. The CDR3 DNA is TGTGCCAGCAGTGAAGCGTCAGATACGCAGTATTTT.

The J gene is TRBJ2-5, the V gene TRBV10-2, with 11 bases lining up with TRBD1. Near its end, the DNA agrees better with TRBJ2-7, so the J call may be wrong. The CDR3 contains 14 residues. CDR1 is WSHSY and CDR2 is SAAADI in the germline V gene. The CDR3 nucleotides are TGCGCCAGCAGTGATGGGACAGGGGGATACGAGCAGTACTTC. Its protein product is CASSDGTGGYEQYF.

This clonotype was counted a single time. The J gene is TRBJ1-2, the V gene TRBV28; possible D gene TRBD1, 5 bases. The V end was cut by 4 bases, the J end by 2 bases, with 20 bases between. Looked up from germline, CDR1 is MDHEN and CDR2 is SYDVKM. This CDR3 is 17 amino acids long. DNA of the CDR3: TGTGCCAGCAGTTCCCCCACGGAGGCAGGGAGAAACTATGGCTACACCTTC. This encodes CASSSPTEAGRNYGYTF.

This clonotype came up a few times. The chain joins TRBV9 to TRBJ2-3; tentatively, D is TRBD1 or TRBD2 (5 bases each). Trimming shortened V by 0 bases and J by 0 bases, and 14 bases separated the two germline ends. The germline CDR1 and CDR2 sequences are SGDLS and YYNGEE. The CDR3 has 17 residues. In nucleotides, the CDR3 is TGTGCCAGCAGCGTAGCTGGTGGGACCAGGAGCACAGATACGCAGTATTTT. This encodes CASSVAGGTRSTDTQYF.

This clonotype was counted at least ten times. The genes are TRBV7-3 and TRBJ2-3; D might be TRBD1 (6 bases). The CDR3 consists of 14 residues. V lost 4 bases and J 4 bases, leaving 12 bases between the germline ends. Germline V lookup: CDR1 SGHTA, CDR2 FQGTGA. CDR3 bases: TGTGCCAGCAGCTCAACAGGGCTCGCAGATACGCAGTATTTT. Protein product: CASSSTGLADTQYF.

Note on this clonotype: At one end the junction does not follow the germline gene, possibly because of a read error. The rearrangement uses TRBV12-3 or TRBV12-4 and TRBJ2-3, with 15 bases matching TRBD2. The CDR3 covers 18 residues. CDR3 sequence (DNA): TGTGCCTGCAGGGCCGGGACTAGCGGGGGGACTGGCACAGATACGCAGTATTTT. Translation: CACRAGTSGGTGTDTQYF.

The chain joins TRBV27 to TRBJ2-4, with D maybe TRBD1 (6 bases). V was cut by 5 bases and J by 14 bases, with 19 bases left in between. Germline V gene sequence: CDR1 MNHEY, CDR2 SMNVEV (reference sequence). The CDR3 runs to 13 residues. The CDR3 DNA follows: TGTGCCAGCAGTCAGGGGTCCTCCTACGAGAAGTACTTC. It encodes CASSQGSSYEKYF.

This chain connects TRBV20-1 to TRBJ2-3, with TRBD2 matching 16 bases. Germline lookup yields CDR1 DFQATT and CDR2 SNEGSKA (reference sequence). This CDR3 spans 16 amino acids. The J segment lost 3 bases and the V segment lost 7 bases, leaving 7 bases of the junction unmatched. CDR3 in amino acids: CSVSWGLAGGTDTQYF. CDR3 nucleotides: TGCAGTGTTTCATGGGGACTAGCGGGAGGGACAGATACGCAGTATTTT.

This clonotype was picked up a small number of times. The rearrangement uses TRBV10-3 and TRBJ2-5; 10 bases agree with TRBD1. From germline, CDR1 is ENHRY and CDR2 SYGVKD. The CDR3 contains 14 residues. V gave up 10 bases and J gave up 2 bases; unmatched junction bases: 7. CDR3 region: CATRQGALQETQYF. CDR3 DNA: TGTGCCACCCGACAGGGGGCTTTACAAGAGACCCAGTACTTC.

The chain employs TRBV19 and TRBJ1-6; unclear D gene. CDR3 size: 13 residues. Germline V gene lookup returns CDR1 LNHDA and CDR2 SQIVND (reference sequence). V lost 5 bases and J lost 10, with 12 bases in between. CDR3 nucleotides: TGTGCCAGTAGTGGGAGGGTCACATCACCCCTCCACTTT. Its translation is CASSGRVTSPLHF.

Comments on this clonotype: One end of the junction does not line up with germline, which may come from a read error. The genes are TRBV5-1 and TRBJ2-3; 14 bases are shared with TRBD2. Per germline, CDR1 SGHRS and CDR2 YFSETQ. This CDR3 region has 23 residues. For the CDR3, the DNA is TGCGCCAGCAGCTTGGATGGGGACCTGACTAGCGGGGGGGCCCAAGGCCACACAGGTACGCAGTATTTT. It translates to CASSLDGDLTSGGAQGHTGTQYF.

This clonotype has just a few counts. The chain couples TRBV10-3 to TRBJ2-7, with 7 bases aligning to TRBD2. The CDR3 length is 14 residues. J gave up 5 bases and V 2 bases, and 6 bases lay outside the gene matches. Germline assignment: CDR1 ENHRY and CDR2 SYGVKD. The CDR3 nucleotides are TGTGCCATCAGTGAGGGACTAGGGATTGACGAGCAGTACTTC. Translating gives CAISEGLGIDEQYF.

This clonotype was detected ten times or more. V gene TRBV2 combines with J gene TRBJ2-6; possibly TRBD1 for D (5 bases). V was trimmed by 4 bases and J by 0 bases, leaving 7 bases between them. Germline loops: CDR1 SNHLY, CDR2 FYNNEI. CDR3 length: 15 amino acids. In nucleotides, the CDR3 is TGTGCCAGCAGTGGACAGCTCTCTGGGGCCAACGTCCTGACTTTC. It translates to CASSGQLSGANVLTF.

This clonotype was found a few times. The chain links TRBV5-1 to TRBJ2-1; D may correspond to TRBD1 or TRBD2 (7 bases each). Trimming shortened V by 1 base and J by 7 bases, and 12 bases separated the two germline ends. The CDR3 consists of 14 residues. Germline assignment: CDR1 SGHRS and CDR2 YFSETQ. CDR3 sequence: CASSLYQGGNEQFF. Here the CDR3 DNA reads TGCGCCAGCAGCTTGTACCAGGGGGGGAATGAGCAGTTCTTC. Filled out from reference TRBV5-1 and TRBJ2-1, the complete variable domain reads KAGVTQTPRYLIKTRGQQVTLSCSPISGHRSVSWYQQTPGQGLQFLFEYFSETQRNKGNFPGRFSGRQFSNSRSEMNVSTLELGDSALYLCASSLYQGGNEQFFGPGTRLTVL.

This clonotype was seen many times. The chain uses TRBV5-1 and TRBJ2-1, with D unresolved. The germline CDR1 and CDR2 sequences are SGHRS and YFSETQ. Trimming removed 4 bases from V and 0 bases from J, with 14 bases in between. This CDR3 contains 16 residues. In DNA, the CDR3 is TGCGCCAGCAGCGTATTCGGGCTTGGCTCCTACAATGAGCAGTTCTTC. This gives the protein CASSVFGLGSYNEQFF.

This clonotype appeared many times. The V gene is TRBV29-1, the J gene TRBJ2-7, with D possibly being TRBD1 or TRBD2 (5 bases each). The V end lost 3 bases, the J end lost 0 bases, and 18 bases lay between the germline ends. Germline-derived CDR1 and CDR2 are SQVTM and ANQGSEA. This CDR3 region has 16 residues. CDR3 sequence: CSVEGPGASGSYEQYF. The CDR3, as DNA: TGCAGCGTTGAGGGCCCCGGGGCATCGGGCTCCTACGAGCAGTACTTC.